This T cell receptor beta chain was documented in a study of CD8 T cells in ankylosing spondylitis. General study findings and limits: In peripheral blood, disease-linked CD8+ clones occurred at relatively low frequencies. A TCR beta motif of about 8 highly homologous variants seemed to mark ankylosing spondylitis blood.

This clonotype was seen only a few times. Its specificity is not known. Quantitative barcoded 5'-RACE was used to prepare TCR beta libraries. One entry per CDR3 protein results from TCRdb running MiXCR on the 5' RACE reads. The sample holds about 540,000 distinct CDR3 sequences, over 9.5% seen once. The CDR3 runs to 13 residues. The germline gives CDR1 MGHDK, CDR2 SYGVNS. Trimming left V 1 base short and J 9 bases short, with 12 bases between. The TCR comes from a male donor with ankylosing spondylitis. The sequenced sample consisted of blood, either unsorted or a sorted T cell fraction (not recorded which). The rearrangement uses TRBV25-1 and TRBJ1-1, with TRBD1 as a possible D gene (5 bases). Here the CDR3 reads CASSEWAGRKAFF. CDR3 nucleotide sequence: TGTGCCAGCAGTGAATGGGCAGGGAGGAAAGCTTTCTTT.